This T cell receptor (beta chain) emerged from a study of shared clonotypes between healthy human individuals. Notes on the study in general: Against clonotypes common to all four donors, non-shared ones had lower generation probabilities. With a few donors compared, 5% to 5.5% of naive CD4 clonotypes were shared.

Points on this clone: The antigen remains undetermined. Within the sample, other DNA sequences also encode this same CDR3.

The deep-level immunoSEQ assay was used. The protocol was immunoSEQ multiplex PCR, while the TCRdb copy is restricted to in-frame clones and leaves out a portion. Of approximately 1,500,000 clones listed, nearly 99% are singletons. Germline V CDR1 and CDR2: SGHRS, YFSETQ. Trimming shortened V by 0 bases and J by 0 bases, and 7 bases separated the two germline ends. The CDR3 sequence is 15 residues long. The receptor's source is a man aged 30-40 years in good health. The rearrangement joins TRBV5-1 to TRBJ2-1, with D perhaps matching TRBD1 (6 bases). Sequencing used naive CD4+ T cells sorted from blood. Indicated subset: CD45RA+ positively selected. CDR3 sequence reads: CASSLEGDSYNEQFF. CDR3 DNA sequence: TGCGCCAGCAGCTTGGAGGGGGACTCCTACAATGAGCAGTTCTTC.